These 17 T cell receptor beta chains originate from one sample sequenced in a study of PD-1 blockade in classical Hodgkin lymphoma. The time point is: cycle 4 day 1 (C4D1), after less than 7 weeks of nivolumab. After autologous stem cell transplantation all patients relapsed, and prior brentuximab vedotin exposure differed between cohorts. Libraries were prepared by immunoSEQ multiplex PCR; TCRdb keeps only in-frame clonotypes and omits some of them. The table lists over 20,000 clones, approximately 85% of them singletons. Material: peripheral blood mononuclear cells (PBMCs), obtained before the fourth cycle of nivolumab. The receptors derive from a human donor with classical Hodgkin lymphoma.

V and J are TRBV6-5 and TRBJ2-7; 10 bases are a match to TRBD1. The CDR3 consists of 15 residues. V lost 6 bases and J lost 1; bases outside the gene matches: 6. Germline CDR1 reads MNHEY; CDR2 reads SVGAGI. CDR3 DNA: TGTGCCAGCAGCCGGGACAGGGGAGGGTCCTACGAGCAGTACTTC. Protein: CASSRDRGGSYEQYF.

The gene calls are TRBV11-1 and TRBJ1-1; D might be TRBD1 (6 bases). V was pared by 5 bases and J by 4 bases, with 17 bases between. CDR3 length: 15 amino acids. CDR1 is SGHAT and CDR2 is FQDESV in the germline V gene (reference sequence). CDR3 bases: TGTGCCAGCAGCCCCAACAGGGCAGGAGGCACTGAAGCTTTCTTT. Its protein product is CASSPNRAGGTEAFF.

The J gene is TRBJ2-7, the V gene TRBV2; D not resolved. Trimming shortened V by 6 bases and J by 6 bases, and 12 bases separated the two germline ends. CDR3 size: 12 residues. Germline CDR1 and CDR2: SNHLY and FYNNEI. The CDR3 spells CASRPTRSEQYF. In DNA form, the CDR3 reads TGTGCCAGCAGGCCGACCAGGTCCGAGCAGTACTTC. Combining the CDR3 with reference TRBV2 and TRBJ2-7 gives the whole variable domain EPEVTQTPSHQVTQMGQEVILRCVPISNHLYFYWYRQILGQKVEFLVSFYNNEISEKSEIFDDQFSVERPDGSNFTLKIRSTKLEDSAMYFCASRPTRSEQYFGPGTRLTVT.

DNA of the CDR3: TGTGCCAGTACTTGGACAGGGAGCTACAATGAGCAGTTCTTC. This sequence encodes CASTWTGSYNEQFF. The chain uses TRBV19 and TRBJ2-1; 8 bases line up with TRBD1. Trimming removed 7 bases from V and 3 bases from J; junction bases left unmatched: 5. Germline V lookup: CDR1 LNHDA, CDR2 SQIVND (reference sequence). The CDR3 is made up of 14 amino acids.

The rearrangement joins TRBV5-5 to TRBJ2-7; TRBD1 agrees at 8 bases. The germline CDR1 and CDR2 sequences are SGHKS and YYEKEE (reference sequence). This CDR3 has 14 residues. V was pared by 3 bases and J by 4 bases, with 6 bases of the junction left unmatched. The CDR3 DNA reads TGTGCCAGCAGCTCATCCGGGACAGGTTACGAGCAGTACTTC. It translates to CASSSSGTGYEQYF.

The CDR3 nucleotides read TGTGCCAGCAGTGACAACACCGGGGAGCTGTTTTTT. Translation gives CASSDNTGELFF. This chain links TRBV2 with TRBJ2-2, with D hard to call. Between the trimmed V and J ends, which lost 3 bases and 2 bases, there was a span of 1 base. The CDR3 consists of 12 residues. CDR1 is SNHLY and CDR2 is FYNNEI in the germline V gene.

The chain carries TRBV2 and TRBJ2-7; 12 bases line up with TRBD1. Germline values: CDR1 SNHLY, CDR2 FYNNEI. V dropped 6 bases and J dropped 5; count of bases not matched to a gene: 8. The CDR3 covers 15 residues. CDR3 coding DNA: TGTGCCAGCAGCGTCCGGGACAGGGGGCGCGACGAGCAGTACTTC. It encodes CASSVRDRGRDEQYF.

The CDR3 DNA reads as TGTGCCAGTAGTGCGAGCAATGAAAAACTGTTTTTT. Protein: CASSASNEKLFF. The gene calls are TRBV19 and TRBJ1-4; D is undetermined. V was cut by 5 bases and J by 5 bases, with 6 bases left in between. The CDR3 sequence is 12 residues long. In germline, CDR1 is LNHDA, CDR2 SQIVND (reference sequence). Drawing the rest from reference TRBV19 and TRBJ1-4, the complete variable domain is DGGITQSPKYLFRKEGQNVTLSCEQNLNHDAMYWYRQDPGQGLRLIYYSQIVNDFQKGDIAEGYSVSREKKESFPLTVTSAQKNPTAFYLCASSASNEKLFFGSGTQLSVL.

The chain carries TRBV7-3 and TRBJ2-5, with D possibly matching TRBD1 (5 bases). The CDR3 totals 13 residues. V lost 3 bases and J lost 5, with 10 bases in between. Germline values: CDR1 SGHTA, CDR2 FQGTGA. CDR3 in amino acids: CASSFQGGETQYF. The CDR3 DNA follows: TGTGCCAGCAGCTTTCAGGGTGGGGAGACCCAGTACTTC.

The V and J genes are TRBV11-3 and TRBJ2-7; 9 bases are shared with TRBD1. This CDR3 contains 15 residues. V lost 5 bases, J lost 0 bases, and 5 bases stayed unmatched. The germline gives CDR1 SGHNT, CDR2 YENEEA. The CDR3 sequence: CASSPGTGPSYEQYF. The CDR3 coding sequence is TGTGCCAGCAGCCCAGGGACAGGGCCCTCCTACGAGCAGTACTTC.

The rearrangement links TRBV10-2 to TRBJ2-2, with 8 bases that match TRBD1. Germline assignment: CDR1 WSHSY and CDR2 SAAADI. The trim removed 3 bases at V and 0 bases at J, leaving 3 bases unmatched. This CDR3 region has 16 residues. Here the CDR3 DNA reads TGCGCCAGCAGTGACACAGGGGGTCCGAACACCGGGGAGCTGTTTTTT. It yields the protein CASSDTGGPNTGELFF.

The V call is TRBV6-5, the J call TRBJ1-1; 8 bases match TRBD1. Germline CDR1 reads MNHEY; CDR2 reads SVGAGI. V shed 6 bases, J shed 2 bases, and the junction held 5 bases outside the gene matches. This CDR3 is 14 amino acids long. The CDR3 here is CASRYRGGNTEAFF. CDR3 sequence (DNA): TGTGCCAGCAGGTACAGGGGGGGCAACACTGAAGCTTTCTTT.

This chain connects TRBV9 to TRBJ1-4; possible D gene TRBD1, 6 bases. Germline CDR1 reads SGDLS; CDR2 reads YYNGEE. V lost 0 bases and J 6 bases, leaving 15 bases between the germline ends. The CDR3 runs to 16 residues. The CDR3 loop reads CASSVALGGGDEKLFF. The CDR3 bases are TGTGCCAGCAGCGTAGCTCTGGGGGGCGGGGATGAAAAACTGTTTTTT.

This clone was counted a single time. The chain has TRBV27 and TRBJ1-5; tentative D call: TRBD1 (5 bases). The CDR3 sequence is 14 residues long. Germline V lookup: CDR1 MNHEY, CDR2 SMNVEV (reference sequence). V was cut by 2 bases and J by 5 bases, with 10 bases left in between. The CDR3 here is CASSLGQGYQPQHF. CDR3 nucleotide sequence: TGTGCCAGCAGTTTAGGGCAGGGTTATCAGCCCCAGCATTTT.

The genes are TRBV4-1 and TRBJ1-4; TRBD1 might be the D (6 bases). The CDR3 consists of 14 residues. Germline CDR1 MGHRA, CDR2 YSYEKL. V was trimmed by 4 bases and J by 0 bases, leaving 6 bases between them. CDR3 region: CASSRTATNEKLFF. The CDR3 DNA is TGCGCCAGCAGCCGGACAGCAACTAATGAAAAACTGTTTTTT.

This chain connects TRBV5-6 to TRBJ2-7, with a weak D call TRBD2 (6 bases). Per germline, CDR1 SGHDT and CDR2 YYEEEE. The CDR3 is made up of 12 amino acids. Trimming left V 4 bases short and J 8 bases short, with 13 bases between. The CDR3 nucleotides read TGTGCCAGCAGCCTCGCTCGGGAGAAGCAGTACTTC. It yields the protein CASSLAREKQYF.

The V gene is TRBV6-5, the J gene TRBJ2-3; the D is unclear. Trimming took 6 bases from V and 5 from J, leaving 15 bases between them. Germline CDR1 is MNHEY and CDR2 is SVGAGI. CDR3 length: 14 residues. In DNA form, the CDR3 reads TGTGCCAGCAGCCGGTCCGCGGCGCAAGATACGCAGTATTTT. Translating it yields CASSRSAAQDTQYF.